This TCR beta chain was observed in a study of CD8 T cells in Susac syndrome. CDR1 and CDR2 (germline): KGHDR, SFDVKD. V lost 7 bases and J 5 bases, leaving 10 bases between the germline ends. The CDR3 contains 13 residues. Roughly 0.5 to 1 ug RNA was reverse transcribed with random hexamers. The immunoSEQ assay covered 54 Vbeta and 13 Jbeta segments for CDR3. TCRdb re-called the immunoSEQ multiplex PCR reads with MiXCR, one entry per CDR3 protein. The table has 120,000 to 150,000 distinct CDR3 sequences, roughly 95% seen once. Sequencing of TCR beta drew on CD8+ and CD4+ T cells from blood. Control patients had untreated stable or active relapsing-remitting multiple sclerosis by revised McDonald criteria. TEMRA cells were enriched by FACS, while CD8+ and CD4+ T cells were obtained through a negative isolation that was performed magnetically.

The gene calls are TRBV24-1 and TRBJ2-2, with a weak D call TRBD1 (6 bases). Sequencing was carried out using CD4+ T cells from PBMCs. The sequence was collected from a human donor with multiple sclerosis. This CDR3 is CATRETGTGELFF. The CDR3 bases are TGTGCCACCAGGGAGACAGGAACCGGGGAGCTGTTTTTT.